This T cell receptor beta chain was captured in a study of blood T cells in healthy people across ages. General study findings and limits: For the donors, CMV status was unknown and possibly confounded expanded clonotype changes.

Remarks on this clonotype: The antigen is unknown.

Germline V gene lookup returns CDR1 MGHRA and CDR2 YSYEKL. The CDR3 covers 15 residues. Trimming shortened V by 1 base and J by 2 bases, and 11 bases separated the two germline ends. A second roughly 7 to 12 cycle PCR used barcoded and J-beta primers. From the 5' RACE reads, TCRdb called clonotypes with MiXCR, one entry per CDR3 protein. This sample has approximately 780,000 distinct CDR3 sequences, with roughly 25% found just once. These data were likewise used in another study, on T cells of mothers and their children.

The clonotype was recovered from a boy under 18 in good health. The chain joins TRBV4-1 to TRBJ2-5, with D uncertain. Input material: blood. CDR3 sequence: CASSQGWASQETQYF. DNA for the CDR3: TGCGCCAGCAGCCAAGGATGGGCTTCTCAAGAGACCCAGTACTTC.